Only one count was recorded for the clone carrying this T cell receptor (beta chain). This sample stems from a study of blood T cell repertoires in COVID-19. Study-wide context: Italy, Spain and the United States were the sources of the convalescent and acute COVID-19 samples. The cDNA or gDNA used as material had been derived from T cells, B-cell-depleted T cells, or PBMCs.

CDR3 length: 10 amino acids. The V and J ends lost 3 bases and 10 bases respectively, with 7 bases between them. The V gene's germline CDR1 is SGDLS and CDR2 YYNGEE. How the authors handled the data: From reference gene primer amplification, estimates of nucleated cell counts were derived. Assay: immunoSEQ multiplex PCR; the TCRdb copy retains only in-frame clones and omits some. V, J and clone size are those of that table, while D and trimming were read from the DNA. The data hold 65,000 to 85,000 clones, with less than 85% observed a single time. The rearrangement links TRBV9 to TRBJ1-2; D remains unclear. The clonotype originates from a woman of 80 years or more with active or convalescent COVID-19. Material for sequencing was peripheral blood. This CDR3 reads CASSGDFYTF. The CDR3, as DNA: TGTGCCAGCAGCGGAGACTTCTACACCTTC.